This TCR beta chain derives from a study of blood T cell repertoires in COVID-19. Looking at the study overall: From the United States, Italy and Spain came samples of acute and convalescent COVID-19. Nucleic acid was either cDNA or gDNA, and it came from T cells, B-cell-depleted T cells, or PBMCs.

Original processing methods: Reference gene primer amplification gave estimated nucleated cell counts. Data came from immunoSEQ multiplex PCR; TCRdb stores just in-frame clones and leaves some out. The DNA gave D and trimming, while V, J and clone size come from that table. The sample holds about 200,000 clones, 70% to 85% seen once. Looked up from germline, CDR1 is SGHTA and CDR2 is FQGNSA. CDR3 length equals 16 residues. The V gene end was trimmed by 5 bases and the J gene end by 6 bases; junction bases not matched to a gene: 6. The receptor was isolated from a human donor with acute or convalescent COVID-19. The donor label of this sample is uncertain. The specimen was peripheral blood. The rearrangement joins TRBV7-2 to TRBJ2-2; 13 nucleotides align to TRBD2. The CDR3 DNA is TGTGCCAGCAGCACCGGACTAGCGGGAGCCTCCGGGGAGCTGTTTTTT. Its protein is CASSTGLAGASGELFF.